This T cell receptor (beta chain) was recorded in a study of identical twins (dated by TCRdb to 2015 to 2016). Background for the entire study: To test whether fetal clonotypes persist, the study used deep sequencing on TCR alpha and beta repertoires from monozygotic twins, unrelated adults of various ages, and cord blood. To rule out contamination, replicate twin experiments were performed at different times with different library preparation protocols. General conclusions and limits of the study: Fewer insertions were carried by abundant cord blood beta clonotypes; a weaker similar trend was observed in young adult naive repertoires, while no such trend was observed in memory repertoires. Because the same donors could not be followed over many years, the conclusions depended on cross-sectional statistical analysis. Out-of-frame TCR alpha sharing in monozygotic twins was systematically underestimated by recombination models, whereas sharing between unrelated individuals was in agreement with the recombination models. Compared with coincidental sharing between unrelated individuals, out-of-frame TCR alpha sequences shared between twins had an excess of sequences with low generation probability. The excess sharing between twins in beta out-of-frame sequences was weaker because fewer shared sequences reduced the signal-to-noise ratio. Invariant T cells such as MAIT and iNKT could partly confound zero-insertion analyses, though diverse VJ usage argued against this for most clonotypes.

Every donor in the study was a healthy Caucasian. Three pairs of female monozygotic twins, all aged about 18 to 30 years, made up the twin cohort. Peripheral blood mononuclear cells were the source from which RNA for the TCR libraries was isolated. A word on this clonotype: The antigen this receptor binds is unknown. The input lacks base qualities; no much larger clone sits a single base away.

Measured from the cysteine to the phenylalanine, the CDR3 is 13 residues long. The entry retains the CDR3 DNA only, 39 bases that are in frame from base 1. Sequences SQVTM (CDR1) and ANQGSEA (CDR2) are obtained from the germline V gene. Trimming accounts for 4 bases at V and 7 bases at J, while the number of junction bases matched to no gene is 2. Libraries were constructed by 5' RACE. The data were produced on an Illumina HiSeq 2000. Template switching introduced a universal primer binding site; the final cDNA contained a unique molecular identifier, enabling accurate counting of TCR cDNA molecules. Specific primers in the conserved constant-segment region were used to synthesize first-strand cDNA for the TCR alpha and beta chains. Each cDNA library was double barcoded, with a SMART-Mk sample barcode plus Illumina barcodes, to control for contamination. TruSeq adapter sequences along with Illumina sample barcodes were introduced in two successive PCR steps. The TCR alpha and beta cDNA libraries were sequenced on the Illumina HiSeq platform using custom primers. In the paper's pipeline: MiGEC was used to process raw reads and extract unique molecular identifiers, and MiXCR was used to find CDR3 positions. Recombination models were inferred per individual with the repgenHMM and IGoR tools using an EM algorithm. The analysis of shared clonotypes was done with the tcR package in R, with sharing normalized by the product of cloneset sizes. To study raw recombination free of thymic and clonal selection effects, out-of-frame nonproductive sequences were analyzed. The public reads were reanalyzed by TCRdb: fastp trimming at Q25, MiXCR alignment, in-frame beta chains only. Rows with a matching CDR3 protein are joined into one entry that keeps the most common DNA and genes. The V and J calls here are based on TCRdb, not the publication. The sample includes 600,000 to 850,000 distinct CDR3 sequences, with 15% to 20% observed a single time. The ten largest clones add up to 10% to 15% of the sample.

These sequences were also reported in another study, on T cells expressing NK-cell markers. Looking at the second paper: About eight donors provided sorted CD3+CD56+NKG2C+, CD3+CD56+NKG2C- and CD3+CD56-NKG2C+ T-cell subsets, whose TCR beta-chain repertoires were profiled. Among the eight sequenced donors, only one was HCMV-seronegative, while the other seven were HCMV-seropositive. In several experiments an anti-gammadeltaTCR antibody was added to restrict sorting to alphabetaTCR-expressing T cells. In a handful of donors, the dominant CD3+CD56+NKG2C+ clonotypes ranked among the top 10 CD8+ clonotypes, making up roughly 1.0-7.0% of CD8+ T cells. Those dominant clonotypes were again the most abundant among CD3+CD56-NKG2C+ cells in a handful of donors, at about 25-60.1%. Whether the expanded NKG2C-expressing T cell clones were specific for HCMV antigens remained unclear. All eight donors whose samples were sequenced were randomly selected healthy volunteers, three of them men and five women. A commercial ELISA kit detecting HCMV-specific IgG in serum was used to determine HCMV serostatus. For roughly six donors, bulk peripheral blood T-cell repertoires were also sequenced from unsorted PBMC. MIGEC handled demultiplexing of the reads and grouping by UMI, while MiTCR was used to assemble and quantify clonotypes. To exclude erroneous sequences, any TCR cDNA sequence not supported by at least two reads was discarded. The tcR package was used for downstream repertoire analysis, with clonotypes matched between fractions based on CDR3 nucleotide sequence plus V segment. VDJmatch was used to annotate antigen specificity against VDJdb, with one amino acid substitution in CDR3 permitted.

The origin of this receptor is a woman under 30 in good health. Input material: PBMCs. The chain links TRBV29-1 with TRBJ2-1, with 12 bases aligning to TRBD2. The sequenced DNA is TGCAGCGTTGGGACTAGCGGGACGAATGAGCAGTTCTTC. This sequence encodes CSVGTSGTNEQFF.